This T cell receptor (beta chain) was retrieved from a study of blood T cell repertoires in COVID-19. The protocol was immunoSEQ multiplex PCR, while the TCRdb copy is restricted to in-frame clones and leaves out a portion. This table holds 150,000 to 200,000 clones, 65% to 90% found once. Between the trimmed V and J ends, which lost 3 bases and 5 bases, there was a span of 7 bases. In germline, CDR1 is SNHLY, CDR2 FYNNEI. CDR3 length equals 12 residues. This rearrangement joins TRBV2 to TRBJ2-5; no reliable D call. The sample consisted of PBMCs or T cells enriched from blood (not recorded which). The source of this sequence is a man aged 45 to 65 who had recovered from COVID-19. The CDR3: CASSEGSETQYF. The CDR3, as DNA: TGTGCCAGCAGTGAGGGTAGCGAGACCCAGTACTTC.